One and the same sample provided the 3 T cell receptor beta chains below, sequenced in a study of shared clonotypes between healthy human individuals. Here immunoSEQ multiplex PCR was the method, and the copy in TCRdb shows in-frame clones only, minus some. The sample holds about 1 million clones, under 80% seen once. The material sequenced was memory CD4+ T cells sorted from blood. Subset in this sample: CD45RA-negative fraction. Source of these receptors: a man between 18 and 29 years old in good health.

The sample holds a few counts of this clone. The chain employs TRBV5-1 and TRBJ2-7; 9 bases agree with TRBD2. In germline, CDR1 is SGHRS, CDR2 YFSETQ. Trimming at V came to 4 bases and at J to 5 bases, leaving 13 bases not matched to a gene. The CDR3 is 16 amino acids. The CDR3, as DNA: TGCGCCAGCAGCCCCCGAGGTAGCGGGAGACAGGACGAGCAGTACTTC. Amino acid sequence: CASSPRGSGRQDEQYF.

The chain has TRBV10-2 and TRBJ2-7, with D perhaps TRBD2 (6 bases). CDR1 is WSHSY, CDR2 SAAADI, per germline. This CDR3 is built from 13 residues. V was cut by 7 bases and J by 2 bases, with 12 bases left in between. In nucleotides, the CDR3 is TGCGCCAGCAAGGGGCTAGCGACCTACGAGCAGTACTTC. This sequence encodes CASKGLATYEQYF.

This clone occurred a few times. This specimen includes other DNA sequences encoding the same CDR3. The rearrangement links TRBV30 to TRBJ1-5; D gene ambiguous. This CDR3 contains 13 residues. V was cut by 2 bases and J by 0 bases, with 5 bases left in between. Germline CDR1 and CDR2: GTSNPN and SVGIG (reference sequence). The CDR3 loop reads CAWSIDSNQPQHF. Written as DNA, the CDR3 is TGTGCCTGGAGTATCGATAGCAATCAGCCCCAGCATTTT.